A selection of T cell receptor beta chains follows, all from one sample in a study of regulatory T cells in long-lasting Graves disease. TCRdb fed the multiplex PCR reads into MiXCR, producing one record per CDR3 protein. The data show 650,000 to 850,000 distinct CDR3 sequences, approximately 29% seen once. The sequencing used peripheral blood mononuclear cells (PBMCs), collected when the disease was refractory, from a patient treated with antithyroid drugs. The source is a female donor with Graves disease. Each CDR3 is given with its conserved first and last residue. D genes are given only for firm matches. For some rows the clone size is stated as once, few or many, or as a class when expanded; others skip it.

cdr3_aa cdr3_nt j_call clone_size v_call d_call
CASSLSWESYEQYF TGTGCCAGCAGTTTATCGTGGGAGTCCTACGAGCAGTACTTC TRBJ2-7 few TRBV27 -
CASSDITGTSGREFYEQYF TGTGCCAGCAGCGATATTACCGGGACTAGCGGGAGAGAGTTCTACGAGCAGTACTTC TRBJ2-7 many TRBV28 TRBD2
CASSLAEVVSEAFF TGTGCCAGCAGCTTGGCCGAAGTGGTGTCTGAAGCTTTCTTT TRBJ1-1 - TRBV5-4 -
CASSPAVGKLFF TGTGCCAGTAGTCCCGCTGTTGGAAAACTGTTTTTT TRBJ1-4 few TRBV19 -
CASSIGGGPYEQYF TGTGCCAGTAGTATCGGCGGGGGGCCCTACGAGCAGTACTTC TRBJ2-7 once TRBV19 TRBD2
CASSPTLSGRRGETQYF TGTGCCAGCAGCCCAACTCTCAGCGGGAGACGAGGAGAGACCCAGTACTTC TRBJ2-5 many TRBV3-1 TRBD2
CASSTFLATRGEQYF TGTGCCAGCAGCACCTTCCTAGCAACAAGGGGCGAGCAGTACTTC TRBJ2-7 few TRBV7-9 -
CASSSGQDRDTQYF TGTGCCAGCAGCTCCGGACAGGACCGTGATACGCAGTATTTT TRBJ2-3 once TRBV7-2 TRBD1
CASDGSGYEQYF TGTGCCTCTGACGGGAGCGGGTACGAGCAGTACTTC TRBJ2-7 - TRBV30 -
CASRGGRGNTIYF TGTGCCAGCAGGGGAGGGAGAGGAAACACCATATATTTT TRBJ1-3 - TRBV6-1 -
CASSALQGFDGYTF TGTGCCAGCAGCGCCCTACAGGGTTTCGATGGCTACACCTTC TRBJ1-2 - TRBV7-6 -
CSVVADYTGELFF TGCAGCGTTGTAGCTGACTACACCGGGGAGCTGTTTTTT TRBJ2-2 - TRBV29-1 -
CSATRTTEETQYF TGCAGTGCTACGCGGACCACTGAAGAGACCCAGTACTTC TRBJ2-5 - TRBV20-1 -
CASSQSTGSPSYEQYF TGTGCCAGCAGCCAATCAACAGGGTCCCCTTCCTACGAGCAGTACTTC TRBJ2-7 - TRBV11-2 -